These 12 T cell receptor beta chains were sequenced from one sample in a study of blood T cell repertoires in COVID-19. Sequencing used immunoSEQ multiplex PCR; TCRdb keeps in-frame clones, though not all of them. This sample has roughly 14,000 clones, with about 80% found just once. Input material: peripheral blood. These receptors were collected from a middle-aged man with active or convalescent COVID-19.

V is TRBV7-9 and J is TRBJ1-3; weak D call: TRBD1 (6 bases). This CDR3 is built from 15 residues. Trimming left V 5 bases short and J 0 bases short, with 11 bases between. Germline V CDR1 and CDR2: SEHNR, FQNEAQ (reference sequence). The CDR3 here is CASSPQGFSGNTIYF. The DNA of the CDR3 is TGTGCCAGCAGCCCACAGGGCTTCTCTGGAAACACCATATATTTT.

The sample holds one count of this clone. The chain couples TRBV18 to TRBJ2-7; D possibly corresponds to TRBD2 (5 bases). The ends were cut back, 6 bases at V and 0 bases at J, with 9 bases in the middle. Per germline, CDR1 KGHSH and CDR2 LQKENI. The length of the CDR3 is 13 residues. The CDR3 is CASSRGSSYEQYF. In DNA form, the CDR3 reads TGTGCCAGCTCCCGGGGAAGCTCCTACGAGCAGTACTTC. Complete variable domain (other parts from reference TRBV18 and TRBJ2-7): NAGVMQNPRHLVRRRGQEARLRCSPMKGHSHVYWYRQLPEEGLKFMVYLQKENIIDESGMPKERFSAEFPKEGPSILRIQQVVRGDSAAYFCASSRGSSYEQYFGPGTRLTVT.

The CDR3 reads CAFKIGTGGRTEAFF. The CDR3 coding sequence is TGTGCCTTTAAGATTGGGACAGGGGGCAGGACTGAAGCTTTCTTT. The gene calls are TRBV30 and TRBJ1-1, with 12 bases that match TRBD1. V dropped 7 bases and J dropped 5; count of bases not matched to a gene: 11. The CDR3 contains 15 residues. Looked up from germline, CDR1 is GTSNPN and CDR2 is SVGIG (reference sequence).

This clone showed up just once. The rearrangement links TRBV4-1 to TRBJ2-3; 15 nucleotides match TRBD2. The V gene end was trimmed by 3 bases and the J gene end by 0 bases; junction bases not matched to a gene: 16. The CDR3 runs to 22 residues. Per the germline V gene, CDR1 is MGHRA and CDR2 is YSYEKL. The CDR3 DNA reads TGCGCCAGCAGCCAGCGCCGGGGACTAGCGGGAGGAGGAAGTAAAAGCACAGATACGCAGTATTTT. It translates to CASSQRRGLAGGGSKSTDTQYF.

This chain uses TRBV7-3 with TRBJ2-3, with 11 bases matching TRBD1. This CDR3 has 20 amino acids. CDR1 is SGHTA, CDR2 FQGTGA, per germline. V shed 3 bases, J shed 2 bases, and the junction held 16 bases outside the gene matches. CDR3 residues: CASSFRPGQGAPYPTDTQYF. Written as DNA, the CDR3 is TGTGCCAGCAGCTTTCGACCCGGACAGGGGGCCCCTTACCCCACAGATACGCAGTATTTT.

This rearrangement joins TRBV6-6 to TRBJ2-1; 7 bases fit TRBD1. Losses at the gene ends were 6 bases for V and 9 bases for J; bases not matched to a gene: 5. CDR1 MNHNY and CDR2 SVGAGI come from the germline V gene (reference sequence). CDR3 length equals 12 residues. The chain's CDR3 is CASRPTGAEQFF. CDR3 nucleotides: TGTGCCAGCAGACCCACAGGGGCTGAGCAGTTCTTC.

This chain joins TRBV30 and TRBJ1-3, with unresolved D. The CDR3 runs to 14 residues. Trimming stripped 2 bases from V and 0 bases from J, with 8 bases between. The germline V gene encodes CDR1 GTSNPN and CDR2 SVGIG (reference sequence). DNA for the CDR3: TGTGCCTGGAGTCTAGGTGGCTCTGGAAACACCATATATTTT. Residues: CAWSLGGSGNTIYF.

The V and J genes are TRBV3-1 (or the pseudogene TRBV3-2) and TRBJ2-7; 7 bases are shared with TRBD1. Germline-derived CDR1 and CDR2 are LGHDT and YNNKEL (reference sequence). The V segment lost 4 bases and the J segment 2 bases; nucleotides outside the gene matches: 11. The CDR3 has 16 residues. The CDR3 reads CASSRTLGTVPYEQYF. In DNA form, the CDR3 reads TGTGCCAGCAGCCGGACTTTGGGGACAGTTCCCTACGAGCAGTACTTC.

The chain employs TRBV11-2 and TRBJ2-7, with 9 nucleotides matching TRBD2. Germline CDR1 SGHAT, CDR2 FQNNGV. The length of the CDR3 is 19 residues. After removal of 2 bases from V and 3 bases from J, the junction contained 17 bases not matched to a gene. The chain's CDR3 is CASSLRSWNPSGASYEQYF. CDR3 sequence (DNA): TGTGCCAGCAGCTTAAGGTCCTGGAACCCTAGCGGGGCTAGCTACGAGCAGTACTTC.

This chain joins TRBV3-1 (or the pseudogene TRBV3-2) and TRBJ1-6; 8 nucleotides line up with TRBD1. This CDR3 comprises 15 residues. V shed 4 bases and J 7 bases; nucleotides not matched to a gene: 6. Germline V CDR1 and CDR2: LGHDT, YNNKEL (reference sequence). The CDR3 spells CASSRGDRFNSPLHF. The CDR3 DNA sequence: TGTGCCAGCAGCCGGGGGGACAGGTTCAATTCACCCCTCCACTTT.

This chain uses TRBV5-1 with TRBJ2-1; D may be TRBD2 (7 bases). This CDR3 region has 14 residues. Trimming removed 4 bases from V and 6 bases from J, with 14 bases in between. Germline assignment: CDR1 SGHRS and CDR2 YFSETQ. Written as DNA, the CDR3 is TGCGCCAGCAGCAAGGGGGAGGGCCCCAATGAGCAGTTCTTC. Its protein product is CASSKGEGPNEQFF.

The J gene is TRBJ1-5, the V gene TRBV4-3; 11 positions match TRBD1. The CDR3 is made up of 15 amino acids. Per germline, CDR1 LGHNA and CDR2 YSLEER. V lost 4 bases, J lost 4 bases, and 3 bases stayed unmatched. The CDR3 here is CASSLGTGGNQPQHF. CDR3 coding DNA: TGCGCCAGCAGCCTTGGGACAGGGGGTAATCAGCCCCAGCATTTT.